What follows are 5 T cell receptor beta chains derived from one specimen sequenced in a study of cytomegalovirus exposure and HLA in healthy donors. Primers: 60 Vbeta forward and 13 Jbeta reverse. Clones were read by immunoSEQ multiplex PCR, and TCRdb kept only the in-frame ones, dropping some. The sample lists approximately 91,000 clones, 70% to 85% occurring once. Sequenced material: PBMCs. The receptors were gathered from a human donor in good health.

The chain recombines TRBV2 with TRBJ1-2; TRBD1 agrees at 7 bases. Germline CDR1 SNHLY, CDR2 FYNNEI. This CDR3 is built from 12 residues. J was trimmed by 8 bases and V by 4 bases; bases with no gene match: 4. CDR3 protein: CASSGQGKGYTF. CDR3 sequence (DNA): TGTGCCAGCAGTGGACAGGGCAAAGGCTACACCTTC.

The CDR3 sequence: CAWTPRTGGYTF. CDR3 nucleotide sequence: TGTGCCTGGACCCCCAGGACGGGGGGCTACACCTTC. The gene calls are TRBV30 and TRBJ1-2; the D is unclear. Trimming cost V 4 bases and J 8 bases, with 14 bases left between them. CDR3 length: 12 residues. Germline-derived CDR1 and CDR2 are GTSNPN and SVGIG (reference sequence).

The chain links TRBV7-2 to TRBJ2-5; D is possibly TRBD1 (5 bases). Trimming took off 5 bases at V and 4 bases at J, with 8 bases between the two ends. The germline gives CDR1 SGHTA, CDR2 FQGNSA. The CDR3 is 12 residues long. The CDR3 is CASSLGAETQYF. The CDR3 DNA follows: TGTGCCAGCAGCCTAGGGGCAGAGACCCAGTACTTC.

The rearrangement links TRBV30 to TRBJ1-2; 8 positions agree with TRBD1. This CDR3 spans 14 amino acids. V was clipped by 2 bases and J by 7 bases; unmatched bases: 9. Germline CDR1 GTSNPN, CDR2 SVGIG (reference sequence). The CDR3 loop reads CAWSPLVGQGGYTF. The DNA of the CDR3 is TGTGCCTGGAGTCCCTTGGTTGGACAGGGTGGCTACACCTTC.

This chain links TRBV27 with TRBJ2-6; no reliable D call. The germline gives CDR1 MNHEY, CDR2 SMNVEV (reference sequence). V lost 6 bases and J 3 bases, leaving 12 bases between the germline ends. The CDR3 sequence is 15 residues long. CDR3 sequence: CASRPGWFGANVLTF. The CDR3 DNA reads TGTGCCAGCAGACCCGGGTGGTTTGGGGCCAACGTCCTGACTTTC.